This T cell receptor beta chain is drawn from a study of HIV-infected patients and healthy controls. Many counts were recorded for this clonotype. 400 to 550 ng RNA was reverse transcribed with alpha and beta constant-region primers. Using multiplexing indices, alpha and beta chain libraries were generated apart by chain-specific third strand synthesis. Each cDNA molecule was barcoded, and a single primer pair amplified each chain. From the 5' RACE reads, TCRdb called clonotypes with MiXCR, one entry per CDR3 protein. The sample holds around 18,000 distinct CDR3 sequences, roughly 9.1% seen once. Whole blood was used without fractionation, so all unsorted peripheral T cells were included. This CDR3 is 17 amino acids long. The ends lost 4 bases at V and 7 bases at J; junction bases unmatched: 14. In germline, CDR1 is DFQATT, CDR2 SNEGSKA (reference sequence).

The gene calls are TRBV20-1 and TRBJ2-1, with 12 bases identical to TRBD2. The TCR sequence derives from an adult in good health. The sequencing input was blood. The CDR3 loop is CSAIPSGRELQLNEQFF. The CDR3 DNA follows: TGCAGTGCTATCCCTAGCGGGAGGGAACTACAATTGAATGAGCAGTTCTTC.